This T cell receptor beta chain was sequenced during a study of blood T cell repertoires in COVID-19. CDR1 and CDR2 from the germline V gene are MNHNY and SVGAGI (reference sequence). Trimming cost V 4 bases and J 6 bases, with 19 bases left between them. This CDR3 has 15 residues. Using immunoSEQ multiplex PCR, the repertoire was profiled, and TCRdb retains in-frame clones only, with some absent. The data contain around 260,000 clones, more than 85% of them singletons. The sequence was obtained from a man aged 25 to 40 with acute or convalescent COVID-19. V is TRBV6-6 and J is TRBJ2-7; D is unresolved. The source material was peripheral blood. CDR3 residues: CASSSLPLEKFEQYF. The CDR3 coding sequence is TGTGCCAGCAGTTCCCTACCGTTAGAAAAGTTCGAGCAGTACTTC.